The 9 T cell receptor beta chains below were found in one sample sequenced in a study of regulatory T cells in long-lasting Graves disease. The time point is: newly diagnosed GD, antithyroid drugs for less than 3 months. RNA extracted from PBMCs served as the sequencing template. Combining iRepertoire HTBI primers with Arm-PCR of CDR3 regions, the authors built TCR beta libraries. TCRdb re-called the multiplex PCR reads with MiXCR, one entry per CDR3 protein. The table has around 470,000 distinct CDR3 sequences, about 15% seen once. These data were likewise used in another study, on T cells in Graves' hyperthyroidism and ophthalmopathy.

The sample in question was peripheral blood mononuclear cells (PBMCs), obtained at new diagnosis, from a patient treated with antithyroid drugs. All receptors come from a woman between 50 and 59 years old with Graves disease.

In this sample, this clonotype turned up a few times. The chain links TRBV18 to TRBJ2-6; a possible D gene is TRBD2 (5 bases). The CDR3 has 19 amino acids. Germline lookup yields CDR1 KGHSH and CDR2 LQKENI. V was clipped by 3 bases and J by 3 bases, with 21 bases between them. CDR3 amino acids: CASSPPSTSGGSGANVLTF. The CDR3 nucleotides read TGTGCCAGCTCACCTCCAAGCACCTCCGGAGGTAGTGGGGCCAACGTCCTGACTTTC.

This clonotype was seen a handful of times. This chain uses TRBV4-2 with TRBJ2-1; 10 bases align to TRBD2. The CDR3 loop spans 14 amino acids. With V trimmed by 6 bases and J by 8 bases, 7 bases remained unmatched. Per germline, CDR1 LGHNA and CDR2 YNFKEQ. The CDR3: CASSPSGSGYEQFF. The DNA for the CDR3 is TGTGCCAGCAGTCCTAGCGGGAGTGGTTATGAGCAGTTCTTC.

CDR3 sequence (DNA): TGTGCCAGCAGTTTTCCCGTAGCGGGAGGGGGATGGTCGGTCGCCTACAATGAGCAGTTCTTC. It codes for CASSFPVAGGGWSVAYNEQFF. The chain carries TRBV28 and TRBJ2-1; 11 bases agree with TRBD2. The ends lost 3 bases at V and 2 bases at J; junction bases unmatched: 18. The germline V gene has CDR1 MDHEN and CDR2 SYDVKM. This CDR3 is 21 amino acids long.

This clonotype showed up many times. The CDR3 here is CASSQVGANVLTF. CDR3 nucleotides: TGTGCCAGCAGCCAAGTTGGGGCCAACGTCCTGACTTTC. The chain joins TRBV3-1 to TRBJ2-6; no reliable D call. Trimming left V 1 base short and J 3 bases short, with 1 base between. There are 13 residues in the CDR3. Germline CDR1 LGHDT, CDR2 YNNKEL (reference sequence).

At least ten counts were recorded for this clonotype. This chain joins TRBV7-9 and TRBJ1-1, with D possibly matching TRBD1 (6 bases). This CDR3 contains 14 residues. Trimming took off 3 bases at V and 11 bases at J, with 19 bases between the two ends. CDR1 is SEHNR, CDR2 FQNEAQ, per germline (reference sequence). CDR3 loop: CASSFTWGQPNAFF. The CDR3 nucleotides are TGTGCCAGCAGCTTCACCTGGGGACAACCGAACGCTTTCTTT.

This clonotype was picked up one time. The chain has TRBV19 and TRBJ1-1, with D unclear. Trimming pared 11 bases from V and 6 bases from J, leaving 10 bases between. The CDR3 contains 10 residues. In germline, CDR1 is LNHDA, CDR2 SQIVND (reference sequence). In DNA, the CDR3 is TGTGCCTCCCCAGGATCTGAAGCTTTCTTT. Its translation is CASPGSEAFF.

This clonotype was observed a handful of times. J is TRBJ2-7 and V is TRBV4-1; D unclear. Trimming shortened V by 5 bases and J by 7 bases, and 18 bases separated the two germline ends. The CDR3 spans 14 residues. Germline-derived CDR1 and CDR2 are MGHRA and YSYEKL. The CDR3 protein is CASSESPLVREQYF. The CDR3 DNA reads TGCGCCAGCAGCGAATCACCTCTTGTCCGGGAGCAGTACTTC.

This clonotype was observed many times. The chain links TRBV9 to TRBJ2-1; D gene unclear. From germline, CDR1 is SGDLS and CDR2 YYNGEE. V lost 0 bases to trimming and J lost 0 bases, with 13 bases between them. This CDR3 spans 17 amino acids. The CDR3 spells CASSVDPWALSYNEQFF. The CDR3 nucleotides are TGTGCCAGCAGCGTAGACCCCTGGGCACTCTCCTACAATGAGCAGTTCTTC.

The V gene is TRBV30, the J gene TRBJ2-3; 8 bases are shared with TRBD2. CDR1 and CDR2 from the germline V gene are GTSNPN and SVGIG (reference sequence). V lost 1 base and J lost 3; bases outside the gene matches: 6. This CDR3 spans 15 amino acids. CDR3 protein: CAWSAGSGTTDTQYF. The CDR3 nucleotides read TGTGCCTGGAGTGCCGGTAGCGGGACGACAGATACGCAGTATTTT.